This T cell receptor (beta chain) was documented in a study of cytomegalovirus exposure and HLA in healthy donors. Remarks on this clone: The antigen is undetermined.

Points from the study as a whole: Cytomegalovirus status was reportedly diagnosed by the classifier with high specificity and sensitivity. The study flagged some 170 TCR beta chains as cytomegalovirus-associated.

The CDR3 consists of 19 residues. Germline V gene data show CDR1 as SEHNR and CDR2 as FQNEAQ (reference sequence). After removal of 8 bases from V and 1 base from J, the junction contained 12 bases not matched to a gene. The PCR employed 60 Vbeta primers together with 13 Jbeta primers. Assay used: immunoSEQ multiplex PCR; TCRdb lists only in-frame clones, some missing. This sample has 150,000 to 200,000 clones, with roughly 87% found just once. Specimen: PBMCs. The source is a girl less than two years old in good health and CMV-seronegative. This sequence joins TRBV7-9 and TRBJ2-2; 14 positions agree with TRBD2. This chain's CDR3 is CASPTPGTSGSWNTGELFF. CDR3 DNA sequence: TGTGCCAGCCCAACTCCGGGGACTAGCGGGAGTTGGAACACCGGGGAGCTGTTTTTT.